Shown below are 27 T cell receptor beta chains from a single sample sequenced in a study of beta chain features in type 1 diabetes (dated by TCRdb to between 2018 and 2020). Receptor libraries were prepared by the immunoSEQ multiplex PCR assay. The entire amount of isolated RNA was reverse transcribed using the High Capacity cDNA Reverse Transcription Kit, so the sequenced TCRB transcripts were expressed ones. TCRdb holds this immuneACCESS table with in-frame rearrangements only. Some clones are missing; in checked studies, unresolved V genes explain under half, and the rest has no known cause. The sample table shows 350,000 to 450,000 clones, and around 14% are seen once. Clones ranked in the top ten supply approximately 0.038% of the sample. Sequencing was performed on naive CD4+ T cells from blood. The label giving this sample's cell subset or site can be read as: true naive CD4+ T cells. The receptors derive from a man aged 25-45 years in good health.

The chain has TRBV5-1 and TRBJ2-2, with 9 positions matching TRBD2. CDR3 length equals 15 residues. The junction had 3 bases not matched to a gene; V was cut back by 4 bases and J by 2 bases. Germline-derived CDR1 and CDR2 are SGHRS and YFSETQ. The CDR3 DNA is TGCGCCAGCAGCCGGACTAGCGTAAACACCGGGGAGCTGTTTTTT. Encoded protein: CASSRTSVNTGELFF. Full variable domain (outside the CDR3, taken from reference TRBV5-1 and TRBJ2-2): KAGVTQTPRYLIKTRGQQVTLSCSPISGHRSVSWYQQTPGQGLQFLFEYFSETQRNKGNFPGRFSGRQFSNSRSEMNVSTLELGDSALYLCASSRTSVNTGELFFGEGSRLTVL.

This chain joins TRBV7-9 and TRBJ2-1; the match to TRBD1 covers 7 bases. J was trimmed by 0 bases and V by 7 bases; bases with no gene match: 12. From germline, CDR1 is SEHNR and CDR2 FQNEAQ (reference sequence). The CDR3 runs to 17 residues. CDR3 nucleotide sequence: TGTGCCAGCACCCCCACAGGGGCACAGAGCTCCTACAATGAGCAGTTCTTC. It yields the protein CASTPTGAQSSYNEQFF.

This clone was found a few times. This sequence joins TRBV7-3 and TRBJ1-5; no reliable D call. This CDR3 is built from 13 residues. Trimming left V 1 base short and J 3 bases short, with 4 bases between. CDR1 is SGHTA, CDR2 FQGTGA, per germline. The DNA of the CDR3 is TGTGCCAGCAGCTTAAGGGCCAATCAGCCCCAGCATTTT. Its translation: CASSLRANQPQHF. Full variable domain (outside the CDR3, taken from reference TRBV7-3 and TRBJ1-5): GAGVSQTPSNKVTEKGKYVELRCDPISGHTALYWYRQSLGQGPEFLIYFQGTGAADDSGLPNDRFFAVRPEGSVSTLKIQRTERGDSAVYLCASSLRANQPQHFGDGTRLSIL.

The rearrangement links TRBV28 to TRBJ2-1; D may be TRBD1 (6 bases). The V end was cut by 5 bases, the J end by 8 bases, with 13 bases between. Per the germline V gene, CDR1 is MDHEN and CDR2 is SYDVKM. The CDR3 is 13 amino acids. CDR3 sequence reads: CASSGRGHDEQFF. The CDR3 region has the DNA TGTGCCAGCAGTGGCAGGGGCCATGATGAGCAGTTCTTC.

This chain joins TRBV7-9 and TRBJ1-1; weak D call: TRBD1 (5 bases). The CDR3 is made up of 13 amino acids. Trimming took 3 bases from V and 4 from J, leaving 9 bases between them. Germline CDR1 is SEHNR and CDR2 is FQNEAQ (reference sequence). CDR3 region: CASSFGGGTEAFF. The CDR3 DNA reads TGTGCCAGCAGCTTTGGGGGAGGCACTGAAGCTTTCTTT.

This clone was seen many times. The rearrangement uses TRBV13 and TRBJ2-7; no firm D call. The CDR3 is made up of 12 amino acids. Per germline, CDR1 PRHDT and CDR2 FYEKMQ (reference sequence). V was trimmed by 0 bases and J by 8 bases, leaving 8 bases between them. The CDR3 spells CASSLGGYKQYV. CDR3 in DNA: TGTGCCAGCAGCTTAGGAGGTTATAAGCAGTACGTC.

V usage is TRBV7-9 and J usage is TRBJ2-7, with TRBD2 matching 7 bases. Germline CDR1 and CDR2: SEHNR and FQNEAQ (reference sequence). Trimming removed 5 bases from V and 6 bases from J; junction bases left unmatched: 10. The CDR3 consists of 14 residues. The CDR3 spells CASSIGLGLGEQYV. CDR3 DNA: TGTGCCAGCAGCATCGGACTAGGCTTAGGCGAGCAGTACGTC.

This rearrangement joins TRBV2 to TRBJ2-1; D unresolved. This CDR3 region has 13 residues. The germline V gene encodes CDR1 SNHLY and CDR2 FYNNEI. V was shortened by 5 bases and J by 3 bases, with 8 bases between the two germline ends. CDR3 DNA: TGTGCCAGCAGTAATGGGGTCTACAATGAGCAGTTCTTC. Protein: CASSNGVYNEQFF.

This clone was detected a few times. J is TRBJ2-6 and V is TRBV29-1, with no clear D. Germline V lookup: CDR1 SQVTM, CDR2 ANQGSEA. The CDR3 is 15 residues long. V was clipped by 3 bases and J by 2 bases, with 11 bases between them. The CDR3 sequence: CSVESRSAGANVLTF. DNA for the CDR3: TGCAGCGTTGAGTCTCGAAGCGCTGGGGCCAACGTCCTGACTTTC.

This clone was seen only a few times. The CDR3 reads CASSPLLAGVETQYF. CDR3 DNA sequence: TGTGCCAGCAGCCCCTTGCTAGCGGGAGTGGAGACCCAGTACTTC. The rearrangement links TRBV7-9 to TRBJ2-5; TRBD2 matches 10 bases. Germline V gene sequence: CDR1 SEHNR, CDR2 FQNEAQ (reference sequence). The CDR3 is 15 amino acids. The V and J ends lost 5 bases and 5 bases, in that order; junction bases with no gene match: 8. Using reference TRBV7-9 and TRBJ2-5 for the parts outside the CDR3, the full variable domain is DTGVSQNPRHKITKRGQNVTFRCDPISEHNRLYWYRQTLGQGPEFLTYFQNEAQLEKSRLLSDRFSAERPKGSFSTLEIQRTEQGDSAMYLCASSPLLAGVETQYFGPGTRLLVL.

A few counts support this clone. The chain links TRBV7-9 to TRBJ2-4; D is ambiguous. With 4 bases removed from V and 0 bases from J, the gap between germline ends came to 7 bases. Germline loops: CDR1 SEHNR, CDR2 FQNEAQ (reference sequence). This CDR3 contains 14 residues. The CDR3, as DNA: TGTGCCAGCAGCTCTGTTCTAGCCAAAAACATTCAGTACTTC. This sequence encodes CASSSVLAKNIQYF.

This clone was detected a few times. At the DNA level, this CDR3 is encoded by other sequences in the same sample as well. The chain carries TRBV14 and TRBJ1-4, with TRBD1 identical over 7 bases. With 5 bases clipped from V and 7 bases from J, the junction kept 1 base outside the gene matches. This CDR3 has 12 residues. Germline-derived CDR1 and CDR2 are SGHDN and FVKESK. The DNA of the CDR3 is TGTGCCAGCAGCAGGACAGGTGAAAAACTGTTTTTT. Translation gives CASSRTGEKLFF.

The V and J genes are TRBV4-3 and TRBJ2-3; 9 bases fit TRBD2. Germline CDR1 is LGHNA and CDR2 is YSLEER. The CDR3 contains 15 residues. V shed 0 bases, J shed 9 bases, and the junction held 7 bases outside the gene matches. CDR3 nucleotides: TGCGCCAGCAGCCAAGATCGGCTAGCGGGGCCCACGCAGTATTTT. It yields the protein CASSQDRLAGPTQYF.

V usage is TRBV6-5 and J usage is TRBJ2-7; TRBD1 aligns across 7 bases. With 0 bases clipped from V and 1 base from J, the junction kept 6 bases outside the gene matches. The CDR3 is made up of 16 amino acids. Germline V gene data show CDR1 as MNHEY and CDR2 as SVGAGI. CDR3 residues: CASSYSRQGQSYEQYF. The CDR3 region has the DNA TGTGCCAGCAGTTACTCAAGACAGGGCCAGTCCTACGAGCAGTACTTC.

The rearrangement joins TRBV7-2 to TRBJ2-7, with D possibly being TRBD1 (5 bases). Trimming left V 5 bases short and J 4 bases short, with 12 bases between. CDR1 is SGHTA and CDR2 is FQGNSA in the germline V gene. The CDR3 contains 13 residues. The CDR3, as DNA: TGTGCCAGCAGCGTAACGCAGGGATACGAGCAGTACTTC. Encoded protein: CASSVTQGYEQYF.

V is TRBV11-2 and J is TRBJ2-3, with D unclear. V lost 3 bases to trimming and J lost 7 bases, with 2 bases between them. CDR1 SGHAT and CDR2 FQNNGV come from the germline V gene. This CDR3 region has 10 residues. The CDR3 region has the DNA TGTGCCAGCAGCTTTAATACGCAGTATTTT. This codes for CASSFNTQYF.

The chain employs TRBV4-3 and TRBJ2-6; no firm D call. The CDR3 consists of 16 residues. Germline CDR1 is LGHNA and CDR2 is YSLEER. The V gene lost 2 bases and the J gene lost 0 bases, with 8 bases spanning the gap. CDR3 in amino acids: CASSQTSNSGANVLTF. As DNA, the CDR3 is TGCGCCAGCAGCCAAACTTCTAACTCTGGGGCCAACGTCCTGACTTTC.

This rearrangement joins TRBV5-4 to TRBJ1-1; 10 nucleotides agree with TRBD1. The trim removed 3 bases at V and 7 bases at J, leaving 6 bases unmatched. This CDR3 contains 14 residues. Germline V gives CDR1 SGHNT, CDR2 YYREEE (reference sequence). In DNA form, the CDR3 reads TGTGCCAGCAGCTCCGGACAGGGGGGGCTTGAAGCTTTCTTT. It specifies CASSSGQGGLEAFF.

The sample holds a few counts of this clone. The V call is TRBV5-1, the J call TRBJ2-5; the match to TRBD1 covers 7 bases. This CDR3 contains 15 residues. Germline trimming cut 4 bases from V and 1 base from J; bases unmatched to any gene: 7. CDR1 is SGHRS and CDR2 is YFSETQ in the germline V gene. The CDR3 DNA reads TGCGCCAGCAGCAGAAACAGGGGTTCCCAAGAGACCCAGTACTTC. This gives the protein CASSRNRGSQETQYF.

The chain carries TRBV19 and TRBJ2-3, with TRBD2 matching over 7 bases. The CDR3 spans 12 residues. The junction had 2 bases not matched to a gene; V was cut back by 6 bases and J by 5 bases. In germline, CDR1 is LNHDA, CDR2 SQIVND (reference sequence). The CDR3 DNA sequence: TGTGCCAGTAGCCCGGGGGGAGATACGCAGTATTTT. Its translation: CASSPGGDTQYF.

In this sample, this clone turned up a few times. The chain joins TRBV7-9 to TRBJ2-1, with 8 bases aligning to TRBD2. Germline CDR1 SEHNR, CDR2 FQNEAQ (reference sequence). CDR3 length equals 13 residues. V lost 6 bases to trimming and J lost 4 bases; unmatched junction nucleotides: 2. CDR3 sequence: CASRLAEYNEQFF. As DNA, the CDR3 is TGTGCCAGCAGACTAGCGGAATACAATGAGCAGTTCTTC.

The chain uses TRBV6-6 and TRBJ1-5; no definite D call. The CDR3 is made up of 11 amino acids. Germline-derived CDR1 and CDR2 are MNHNY and SVGAGI (reference sequence). The V and J ends lost 5 bases and 9 bases respectively, with 8 bases between them. CDR3 in DNA: TGTGCCAGCAGTGACCGAGGGCCCCAGCATTTT. Protein product: CASSDRGPQHF.

This clone was observed a handful of times. This chain uses TRBV5-4 with TRBJ2-5, with 16 nucleotides matching TRBD2. CDR1 and CDR2 (germline): SGHNT, YYREEE (reference sequence). The CDR3 is 16 amino acids. Trimming took 3 bases from V and 5 from J; bases not matched to a gene: 4. The CDR3, as DNA: TGTGCCAGCAGCTCTGGGACTAGCGGGGGGGATGAGACCCAGTACTTC. It translates to CASSSGTSGGDETQYF.

This chain joins TRBV5-1 and TRBJ1-4; 8 nucleotides agree with TRBD1. This CDR3 has 14 residues. J was trimmed by 7 bases and V by 4 bases; bases with no gene match: 6. CDR1 is SGHRS and CDR2 is YFSETQ in the germline V gene. Here the CDR3 DNA reads TGCGCCAGCAGCACGGACAGGGTTGCTGAAAAACTGTTTTTT. This sequence encodes CASSTDRVAEKLFF. The variable domain in full, with the rest retrieved from reference TRBV5-1 and TRBJ1-4, is KAGVTQTPRYLIKTRGQQVTLSCSPISGHRSVSWYQQTPGQGLQFLFEYFSETQRNKGNFPGRFSGRQFSNSRSEMNVSTLELGDSALYLCASSTDRVAEKLFFGSGTQLSVL.

The chain uses TRBV5-1 and TRBJ2-3, with 7 bases lining up with TRBD2. This CDR3 region has 14 residues. After removal of 0 bases from V and 4 bases from J, the junction contained 2 bases not matched to a gene. Germline CDR1 reads SGHRS; CDR2 reads YFSETQ. The CDR3 spells CASSLDGRPDTQYF. As DNA, the CDR3 is TGCGCCAGCAGCTTGGACGGGAGGCCAGATACGCAGTATTTT. The entire variable domain, with the rest obtained from reference TRBV5-1 and TRBJ2-3, is as follows: KAGVTQTPRYLIKTRGQQVTLSCSPISGHRSVSWYQQTPGQGLQFLFEYFSETQRNKGNFPGRFSGRQFSNSRSEMNVSTLELGDSALYLCASSLDGRPDTQYFGPGTRLTVL.

In its sample, this clone was seen a few times. The chain recombines TRBV29-1 with TRBJ1-5, with 7 bases aligning to TRBD1. Germline V gene sequence: CDR1 SQVTM, CDR2 ANQGSEA. V trimming: 7 bases; J trimming: 4 bases; junction bases outside the gene matches: 4. The CDR3 spans 12 residues. CDR3: CSGGGPNQPQHF. In nucleotides, the CDR3 is TGCAGCGGAGGGGGCCCAAATCAGCCCCAGCATTTT.

This chain links TRBV30 with TRBJ1-1, with D possibly being TRBD1 (6 bases). Germline CDR1 reads GTSNPN; CDR2 reads SVGIG (reference sequence). Deletions cut 5 bases from V and 4 bases from J, with 11 bases between. The CDR3 totals 12 residues. The CDR3: CAWGTGSTEAFF. Written as DNA, the CDR3 is TGTGCCTGGGGCACAGGGAGCACTGAAGCTTTCTTT.